Listed below are T cell receptor beta chains from one sample, sequenced in a study of OX40 agonist ivuxolimab in advanced cancers. This table comes from immunoSEQ multiplex PCR, and its TCRdb copy is limited to in-frame clones, with some not included. The sample consists of 45,000 to 60,000 clones, about 90% of them appearing once. This specimen was CD4+ or CD8+ T cells sorted from blood, taken in a trial of the OX40 agonist ivuxolimab. The receptors here all came from an adult with an advanced solid tumor such as melanoma, head and neck, liver or kidney cancer. Each CDR3 is given with its conserved first and last residue.

CDR3 protein: CASSFTSGSSYEQYF
J gene: TRBJ2-7
V gene: TRBV11-2

CDR3 protein: CASSLRTRADTQYF
J gene: TRBJ2-3
V gene: TRBV5-6

CDR3 protein: CASSRLNNEQFF
J gene: TRBJ2-1
V gene: TRBV19

CDR3 protein: CASSRSQTSGTTDTQYF
J gene: TRBJ2-3
V gene: TRBV14

CDR3 protein: CASSPTGTGMTYEQYF
J gene: TRBJ2-7
V gene: TRBV4-1

CDR3 protein: CASSLPGRSYGYTF
J gene: TRBJ1-2
V gene: TRBV7-6

CDR3 protein: CASRRQRGAGEQFF
J gene: TRBJ2-1
V gene: TRBV19

CDR3 protein: CASSPGSNYGYTF
J gene: TRBJ1-2
V gene: TRBV18

CDR3 protein: CASSHLGVSSNQPQHF
J gene: TRBJ1-5
V gene: TRBV6-5

CDR3 protein: CASSGEFGQGRWTGELFF
J gene: TRBJ2-2
V gene: TRBV6-1

CDR3 protein: CAWSNNSPLHF
J gene: TRBJ1-6
V gene: TRBV30

CDR3 protein: CASSYRPNTEAFF
J gene: TRBJ1-1
V gene: TRBV6-5

CDR3 protein: CASSSGLAVYNEQFF
J gene: TRBJ2-1
V gene: TRBV7-9

CDR3 protein: CASSAGFGYTF
J gene: TRBJ1-2
V gene: TRBV6-5

CDR3 protein: CASRGGLAGVSYEQFF
J gene: TRBJ2-1
V gene: TRBV19

CDR3 protein: CASSQEGGLAGETQYF
J gene: TRBJ2-5
V gene: TRBV4-3

CDR3 protein: CASSTAGGPKDTQYF
J gene: TRBJ2-3
V gene: TRBV5-1

CDR3 protein: CASSPERTERDGYTF
J gene: TRBJ1-2
V gene: TRBV5-1

CDR3 protein: CASSSGLAGGQETQYF
J gene: TRBJ2-5
V gene: TRBV5-1

CDR3 protein: CASSEPGQALSQPQHF
J gene: TRBJ1-5
V gene: TRBV6-1

CDR3 protein: CASSQDLTSTDTQYF
J gene: TRBJ2-3
V gene: TRBV4-3

CDR3 protein: CAISDATDTQYF
J gene: TRBJ2-3
V gene: TRBV10-3

CDR3 protein: CASTGTGYSPLHF
J gene: TRBJ1-6
V gene: TRBV25-1

CDR3 protein: CASQGAGGITDTQYF
J gene: TRBJ2-3
V gene: TRBV27

CDR3 protein: CASSVTGGTGELFF
J gene: TRBJ2-2
V gene: TRBV9

CDR3 protein: CASSFEGGSSYEQYF
J gene: TRBJ2-7
V gene: TRBV5-1

CDR3 protein: CASSRDSLSNQPQHF
J gene: TRBJ1-5
V gene: TRBV6-5

CDR3 protein: CASSRGTGDNSPLHF
J gene: TRBJ1-6
V gene: TRBV4-1

CDR3 protein: CASSYTRGYEQYF
J gene: TRBJ2-7
V gene: TRBV5-1

CDR3 protein: CASSPISGAASSYEQYF
J gene: TRBJ2-7
V gene: TRBV7-6

CDR3 protein: CASSFRAMNTGELFF
J gene: TRBJ2-2
V gene: TRBV6-5

CDR3 protein: CASSQGLAPRETQYF
J gene: TRBJ2-5
V gene: TRBV4-1

CDR3 protein: CASSLGPQGYSEQFF
J gene: TRBJ2-1
V gene: TRBV5-1

CDR3 protein: CASSLGRIGRETQYF
J gene: TRBJ2-5
V gene: TRBV7-9

CDR3 protein: CASSGLAGVYNEQFF
J gene: TRBJ2-1
V gene: TRBV6-1

CDR3 protein: CASRTGALGYTF
J gene: TRBJ1-2
V gene: TRBV6-5

CDR3 protein: CASRGAQGNQPQHF
J gene: TRBJ1-5
V gene: TRBV19

CDR3 protein: CASSDRHGSSYEQYF
J gene: TRBJ2-7
V gene: TRBV25-1

CDR3 protein: CASSLRGAGNTIYF
J gene: TRBJ1-3
V gene: TRBV7-8

CDR3 protein: CASSIEGRSNQPQHF
J gene: TRBJ1-5
V gene: TRBV19

CDR3 protein: CASSSSSSGTNTGELFF
J gene: TRBJ2-2
V gene: TRBV7-3

CDR3 protein: CAPRGCNQPQHF
J gene: TRBJ1-5
V gene: TRBV23-1

CDR3 protein: CASSLAVGELFF
J gene: TRBJ2-2
V gene: TRBV28

CDR3 protein: CASSRPGTGFEQYF
J gene: TRBJ2-7
V gene: TRBV11-2

CDR3 protein: CASGDSNTGELFF
J gene: TRBJ2-2
V gene: TRBV7-3

CDR3 protein: CASSSSGANVLTF
J gene: TRBJ2-6
V gene: TRBV2

CDR3 protein: CASSPGTGNQPQHF
J gene: TRBJ1-5
V gene: TRBV6-6